The 27 T cell receptor beta chains reported below all come from one sample, sequenced in a study of cytomegalovirus exposure and HLA in healthy donors. PCR employed 60 Vbeta and 13 Jbeta primers. TCRdb's copy holds only in-frame clones and misses some; the assay was immunoSEQ multiplex PCR. The table records 55,000 or so clones, around 78% of them present only once. Sequenced input: PBMCs. These receptors all stem from a female donor in good health and CMV-seronegative.

V and J are TRBV18 and TRBJ2-1; D is perhaps TRBD2 (6 bases). CDR3 length: 14 residues. Germline lookup yields CDR1 KGHSH and CDR2 LQKENI. Trimming took 0 bases from V and 5 from J, leaving 8 bases between them. As DNA, the CDR3 is TGTGCCAGCTCACCACCGTGGACTAACAATGAGCAGTTCTTC. Translated, it gives CASSPPWTNNEQFF.

The chain carries TRBV6-5 and TRBJ2-5; D not resolved. The J call may be incorrect, as the DNA end agrees better with TRBJ2-7. Per germline, CDR1 MNHEY and CDR2 SVGAGI. The CDR3 runs 15 residues. CDR3 bases: TGTGCCAGCAGTTACTCTCCACTAAGCTCCTACGAGCAGTACTTC. It yields the protein CASSYSPLSSYEQYF.

This chain connects TRBV6-5 to TRBJ2-7; possibly TRBD2 for D (5 bases). Trimming cost V 9 bases and J 7 bases, with 16 bases left between them. Per germline, CDR1 MNHEY and CDR2 SVGAGI. There are 12 residues in the CDR3. The CDR3 spells CASYRTGSEQYF. Written as DNA, the CDR3 is TGTGCCAGTTACCGGACTGGTTCGGAGCAGTACTTC.

This sequence joins TRBV2 and TRBJ2-7, with D hard to call. CDR1 SNHLY and CDR2 FYNNEI come from the germline V gene. V lost 4 bases, J lost 4 bases, and 14 bases lay in between. CDR3 length: 14 amino acids. The CDR3 region is CASSGTGNYYEQYF. The CDR3 coding sequence is TGTGCCAGCAGTGGTACCGGAAACTATTACGAGCAGTACTTC. The whole variable domain, filled in from reference TRBV2 and TRBJ2-7, reads EPEVTQTPSHQVTQMGQEVILRCVPISNHLYFYWYRQILGQKVEFLVSFYNNEISEKSEIFDDQFSVERPDGSNFTLKIRSTKLEDSAMYFCASSGTGNYYEQYFGPGTRLTVT.

The chain joins TRBV10-1 to TRBJ2-3; 7 nucleotides line up with TRBD1. Trimming cost V 4 bases and J 1 base; bases outside gene matches: 2. CDR3 length: 14 residues. Per the germline V gene, CDR1 is WNHNN and CDR2 is SYGVQD (reference sequence). In DNA form, the CDR3 reads TGCGCCAGCAGTGCCACAGGGGGCACAGATACGCAGTATTTT. This codes for CASSATGGTDTQYF.

This rearrangement joins TRBV27 to TRBJ2-7, with TRBD1 as a possible D gene (6 bases). This CDR3 comprises 12 residues. Trimming cost V 2 bases and J 6 bases, with 8 bases left between them. Per germline, CDR1 MNHEY and CDR2 SMNVEV (reference sequence). This chain's CDR3 is CASSLRGGEQYF. For the CDR3, the DNA is TGTGCCAGCAGTTTACGAGGGGGCGAGCAGTACTTC.

This chain connects TRBV5-1 to TRBJ1-2; 9 nucleotides agree with TRBD1. The CDR3 sequence is 17 residues long. Per germline, CDR1 SGHRS and CDR2 YFSETQ. V was pared by 2 bases and J by 4 bases, with 12 bases of the junction left unmatched. The DNA of the CDR3 is TGCGCCAGCAGCTTTGGACAAACCGGGACAGGGTTCTATGGCTACACCTTC. It codes for CASSFGQTGTGFYGYTF.

This clone was recorded only once. The V and J genes are TRBV13 and TRBJ1-1; D remains ambiguous. V was trimmed by 2 bases and J by 4 bases, leaving 11 bases between them. The CDR3 is made up of 14 amino acids. Germline V gene lookup returns CDR1 PRHDT and CDR2 FYEKMQ (reference sequence). CDR3 loop: CASSLRVAGTEAFF. The CDR3 DNA reads TGTGCCAGCAGCTTAAGGGTTGCGGGCACTGAAGCTTTCTTT.

The rearrangement links TRBV7-2 to TRBJ1-3, with D possibly being TRBD1 (6 bases). The CDR3 totals 15 residues. V gave up 3 bases and J gave up 4 bases, with 13 bases separating them. Germline V lookup: CDR1 SGHTA, CDR2 FQGNSA. The CDR3, as DNA: TGTGCCAGCAGCTTCTATCCGGACAGCGGAAACACCATATATTTT. This translates into CASSFYPDSGNTIYF.

The chain uses TRBV7-3 and TRBJ2-2; tentatively, D is TRBD2 (6 bases). V gave up 1 base and J gave up 5 bases, with 11 bases separating them. The CDR3 extends over 15 amino acids. Per germline, CDR1 SGHTA and CDR2 FQGTGA. The CDR3 sequence: CASSLMAGSTGELFF. The CDR3 DNA follows: TGTGCCAGCAGCTTAATGGCGGGGTCGACCGGGGAGCTGTTTTTT.

This CDR3 reads CASSQRAPEETQYF. The CDR3 DNA reads as TGTGCCAGCAGCCAGAGGGCACCCGAAGAGACCCAGTACTTC. This sequence joins TRBV7-9 and TRBJ2-5, with a tentative D call TRBD2 (5 bases). The germline V and J ends were trimmed by 5 bases and 3 bases, with 13 bases remaining between them. Looked up from germline, CDR1 is SEHNR and CDR2 is FQNEAQ (reference sequence). The CDR3 is 14 amino acids.

V is TRBV7-7 and J is TRBJ1-3; D perhaps matches TRBD1 (5 bases). CDR1 is SSHAT and CDR2 is FNYEAQ in the germline V gene (reference sequence). This CDR3 contains 15 residues. The CDR3 coding sequence is TGTGCTGTTAGGGGTGGGGGGTTCTCTGGAAACACCATATATTTT. Translation gives CAVRGGGFSGNTIYF.

V is TRBV5-6 and J is TRBJ2-7, with TRBD1 matching 7 bases. V dropped 3 bases and J dropped 10; count of bases not matched to a gene: 7. CDR1 is SGHDT and CDR2 is YYEEEE in the germline V gene. The CDR3 is 12 residues long. The CDR3 DNA is TGTGCCAGCAGCTCCCACCGACAGGGACAGTACTTC. The encoded protein is CASSSHRQGQYF.

This clone was seen only once. A read error may account for a junction end that differs from germline. The genes are TRBV4-2 and TRBJ1-1; 10 bases map to TRBD1. The length of the CDR3 is 15 residues. Germline V gives CDR1 LGHNA, CDR2 YNFKEQ. The CDR3 DNA sequence: TGTGCCAGCAGCTATCGGGACAGGGGCGATACTGGAGCTTTCTTT. Protein sequence: CASSYRDRGDTGAFF.

The genes are TRBV5-6 and TRBJ2-1, with 7 bases matching TRBD1. Germline lookup yields CDR1 SGHDT and CDR2 YYEEEE. V trimming: 2 bases; J trimming: 5 bases; junction bases outside the gene matches: 10. This CDR3 is built from 16 residues. CDR3 bases: TGTGCCAGCAGCTTACTTACAGGGGCGATTAACAATGAGCAGTTCTTC. Translating it yields CASSLLTGAINNEQFF.

The gene calls are TRBV7-9 and TRBJ2-5; 11 bases match TRBD1. The CDR3 extends over 16 amino acids. The germline V gene encodes CDR1 SEHNR and CDR2 FQNEAQ (reference sequence). V lost 3 bases to trimming and J lost 2 bases; unmatched junction nucleotides: 5. CDR3 DNA sequence: TGTGCCAGCAGCTTTTACGGGACAGGGGGTCAAGAGACCCAGTACTTC. This translates into CASSFYGTGGQETQYF.

This clone was seen more than once but under ten times. The rearrangement uses TRBV4-3 and TRBJ1-2; D gene ambiguous. The CDR3 has 12 amino acids. In germline, CDR1 is LGHNA, CDR2 YSLEER. Trimming shortened V by 3 bases and J by 6 bases, and 8 bases separated the two germline ends. CDR3 nucleotide sequence: TGCGCCAGCAGCCACTCGTCAGATGGCTACACCTTC. Its translation is CASSHSSDGYTF.

The chain couples TRBV4-1 to TRBJ1-2; TRBD1 is a possible D gene (6 bases). Trimming shortened V by 0 bases and J by 8 bases, and 16 bases separated the two germline ends. The germline V gene encodes CDR1 MGHRA and CDR2 YSYEKL. The CDR3 extends over 15 amino acids. The CDR3 region has the DNA TGCGCCAGCAGCCAAGAAAGTACAGGGCTGGCGGGCTACACCTTC. It yields the protein CASSQESTGLAGYTF.

This chain links TRBV9 with TRBJ2-1; D not certain. Trimming removed 3 bases from V and 0 bases from J, with 7 bases in between. Germline lookup yields CDR1 SGDLS and CDR2 YYNGEE. The CDR3 totals 14 residues. The CDR3 protein is CASSGQVSYNEQFF. CDR3 coding DNA: TGTGCCAGCAGCGGTCAGGTCTCCTACAATGAGCAGTTCTTC.

The count of this clone is one. The V gene is TRBV4-1, the J gene TRBJ2-1; 7 nucleotides match TRBD2. This CDR3 spans 15 amino acids. V gave up 1 base and J gave up 12 bases; unmatched junction bases: 12. Germline V gives CDR1 MGHRA, CDR2 YSYEKL. The CDR3 DNA reads TGCGCCAGCAGCCAAGGTCTAGTCGGGGGAGGGGTGCAGTTCTTC. This translates into CASSQGLVGGGVQFF.

V gene TRBV7-2 combines with J gene TRBJ1-2; a weak D match, TRBD1 (6 bases). The CDR3 spans 16 residues. Trimming pared 2 bases from V and 4 bases from J, leaving 17 bases between. CDR1 SGHTA and CDR2 FQGNSA come from the germline V gene. The CDR3, as DNA: TGTGCCAGCAGCTTAATCCCCGGACAGCGCCTCTATGGCTACACCTTC. Translated, it gives CASSLIPGQRLYGYTF.

V and J are TRBV11-1 and TRBJ2-1, with TRBD1 matching over 7 bases. The V and J ends lost 1 base and 8 bases, in that order; junction bases with no gene match: 2. CDR3 length equals 13 residues. Germline values: CDR1 SGHAT, CDR2 FQDESV (reference sequence). CDR3 DNA: TGTGCCAGCAGCTTAGACAGGGGCGATGAGCAGTTCTTC. Translation gives CASSLDRGDEQFF.

The chain carries TRBV7-2 and TRBJ2-2; 9 positions agree with TRBD2. CDR3 length: 15 residues. CDR1 SGHTA and CDR2 FQGNSA come from the germline V gene. J lost 4 bases, V lost 6 bases, and 6 bases had no gene match. CDR3 region: CASRLKGLATGELFF. The CDR3 DNA sequence: TGTGCCAGCAGATTAAAGGGACTAGCCACCGGGGAGCTGTTTTTT. The whole variable domain, remainder taken from reference TRBV7-2 and TRBJ2-2, is GAGVSQSPSNKVTEKGKDVELRCDPISGHTALYWYRQSLGQGLEFLIYFQGNSAPDKSGLPSDRFSAERTGGSVSTLTIQRTQQEDSAVYLCASRLKGLATGELFFGEGSRLTVL.

The rearrangement joins TRBV5-6 to TRBJ2-2; 9 bases fit TRBD1. Germline values: CDR1 SGHDT, CDR2 YYEEEE. The V gene end was trimmed by 3 bases and the J gene end by 4 bases; junction bases not matched to a gene: 1. This CDR3 is 14 amino acids long. The CDR3, as DNA: TGTGCCAGCAGCTGGGACAGGGCCACCGGGGAGCTGTTTTTT. Encoded protein: CASSWDRATGELFF.

V and J are TRBV27 and TRBJ1-5, with D possibly TRBD1 on 5 matching bases. Germline CDR1 is MNHEY and CDR2 is SMNVEV (reference sequence). This CDR3 has 13 amino acids. Trimming shortened V by 7 bases and J by 3 bases, and 10 bases separated the two germline ends. DNA for the CDR3: TGTGCCAGCACCAGGGCGCCCAATCAGCCCCAGCATTTT. Translating it yields CASTRAPNQPQHF.

V is TRBV29-1 and J is TRBJ1-1, with TRBD1 matching over 7 bases. Germline-derived CDR1 and CDR2 are SQVTM and ANQGSEA. V was clipped by 3 bases and J by 0 bases; unmatched bases: 4. The CDR3 length is 14 residues. CDR3 DNA sequence: TGCAGCGTTGAGCCACAGGGGATGAACACTGAAGCTTTCTTT. This gives the protein CSVEPQGMNTEAFF.

V and J are TRBV4-3 and TRBJ2-3; a weak D match, TRBD2 (7 bases). This CDR3 has 16 residues. Between the trimmed V and J ends, which lost 0 bases and 4 bases, there was a span of 14 bases. Germline assignment: CDR1 LGHNA and CDR2 YSLEER. The CDR3 DNA reads as TGCGCCAGCAGCCAAGAAGCAGGAGGGGGGGCAGATACGCAGTATTTT. This sequence encodes CASSQEAGGGADTQYF.